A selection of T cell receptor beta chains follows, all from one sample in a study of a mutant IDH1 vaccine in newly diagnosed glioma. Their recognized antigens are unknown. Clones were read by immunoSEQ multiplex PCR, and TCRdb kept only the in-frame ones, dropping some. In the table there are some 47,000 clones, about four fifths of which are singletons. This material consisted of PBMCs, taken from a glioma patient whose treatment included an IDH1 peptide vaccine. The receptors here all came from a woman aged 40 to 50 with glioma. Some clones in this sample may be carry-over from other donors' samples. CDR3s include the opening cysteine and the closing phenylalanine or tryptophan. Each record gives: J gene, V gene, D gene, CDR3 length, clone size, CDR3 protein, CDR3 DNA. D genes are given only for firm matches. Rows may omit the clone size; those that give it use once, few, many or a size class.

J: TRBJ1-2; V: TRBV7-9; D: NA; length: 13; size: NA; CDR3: CASSPQAAWGYTF; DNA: TGTGCCAGCAGCCCTCAGGCAGCCTGGGGCTACACCTTC
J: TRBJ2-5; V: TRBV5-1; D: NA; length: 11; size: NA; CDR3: CASRGQETQYF; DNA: TGCGCCAGCAGGGGGCAAGAGACCCAGTACTTC
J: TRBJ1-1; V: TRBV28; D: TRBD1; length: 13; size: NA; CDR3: CASSSTGTTEAFF; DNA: TGTGCCAGCAGTTCGACAGGGACCACTGAAGCTTTCTTT
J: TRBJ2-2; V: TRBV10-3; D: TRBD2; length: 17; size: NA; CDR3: CAISEPAGGEGTGELFF; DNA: TGTGCCATCAGTGAGCCCGCGGGCGGGGAGGGCACCGGGGAGCTGTTTTTT
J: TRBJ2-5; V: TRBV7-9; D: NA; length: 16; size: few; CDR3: CASSLSREGGKETQYF; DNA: TGTGCCAGCAGCTTATCTAGAGAGGGAGGTAAAGAGACCCAGTACTTC
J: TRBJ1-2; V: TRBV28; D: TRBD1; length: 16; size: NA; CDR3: CASSSGTGDFNYGYTF; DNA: TGTGCCAGCAGTTCCGGGACAGGGGACTTCAACTATGGCTACACCTTC
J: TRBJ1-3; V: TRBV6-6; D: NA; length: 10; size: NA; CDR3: CASRENTIYF; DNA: TGTGCCAGCCGGGAGAACACCATATATTTT
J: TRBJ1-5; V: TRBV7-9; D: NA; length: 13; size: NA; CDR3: CASSQDGNQPQHF; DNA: TGTGCCAGCAGCCAGGACGGAAATCAGCCCCAGCATTTT
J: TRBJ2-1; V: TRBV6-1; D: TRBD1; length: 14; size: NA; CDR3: CASSETGGLGEQFF; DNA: TGTGCCAGCAGCGAAACAGGGGGACTGGGTGAGCAGTTCTTC
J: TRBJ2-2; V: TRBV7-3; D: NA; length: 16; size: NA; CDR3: CASSPAPSPNTGELFF; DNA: TGTGCCAGCAGCCCCGCCCCTAGCCCGAACACCGGGGAGCTGTTTTTT
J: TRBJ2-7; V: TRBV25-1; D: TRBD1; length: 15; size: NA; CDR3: CASSEGGQGDYEQYF; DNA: TGTGCCAGCAGTGAGGGCGGACAGGGGGACTACGAGCAGTACTTC
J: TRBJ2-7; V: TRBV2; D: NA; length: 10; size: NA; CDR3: CASNGYEQYF; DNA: TGTGCCAGCAATGGATACGAGCAGTACTTC
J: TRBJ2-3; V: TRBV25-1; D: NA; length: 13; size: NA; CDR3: CASSEWTVNTQYF; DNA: TGTGCCAGCAGTGAATGGACCGTCAATACGCAGTATTTT
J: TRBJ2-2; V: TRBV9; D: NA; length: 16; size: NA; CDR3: CASSVVRALHTGELFF; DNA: TGTGCCAGCAGCGTAGTAAGGGCCTTACACACCGGGGAGCTGTTTTTT
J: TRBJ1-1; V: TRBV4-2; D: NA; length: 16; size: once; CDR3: CASSQDHDRLNTEAFF; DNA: TGTGCCAGCAGCCAAGATCACGACAGGCTGAACACTGAAGCTTTCTTT
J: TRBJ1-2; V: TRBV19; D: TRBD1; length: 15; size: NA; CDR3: CASSIADRVWYGYTF; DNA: TGTGCCAGTAGTATCGCGGACAGGGTGTGGTATGGCTACACCTTC
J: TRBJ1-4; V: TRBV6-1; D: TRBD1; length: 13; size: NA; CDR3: CASKDRAGEKLFF; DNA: TGTGCCAGCAAGGACAGGGCCGGTGAAAAACTGTTTTTT
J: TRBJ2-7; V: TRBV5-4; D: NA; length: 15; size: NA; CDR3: CASSPGGDRVYEQYF; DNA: TGTGCCAGCAGCCCGGGGGGGGACAGGGTTTACGAGCAGTACTTC
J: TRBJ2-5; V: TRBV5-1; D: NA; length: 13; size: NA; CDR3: CASSFMGQETQYF; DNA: TGCGCCAGCAGCTTCATGGGCCAAGAGACCCAGTACTTC
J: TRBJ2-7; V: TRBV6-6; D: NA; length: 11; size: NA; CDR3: CASGASYEQYF; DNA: TGTGCCAGCGGAGCCTCCTACGAGCAGTACTTC
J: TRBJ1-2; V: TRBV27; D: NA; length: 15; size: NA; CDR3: CASRPLRGGNYGYTF; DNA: TGTGCCAGCAGACCCCTCCGCGGGGGGAACTATGGCTACACCTTC
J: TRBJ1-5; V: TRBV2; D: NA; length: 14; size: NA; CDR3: CASSQDGLRQPQHF; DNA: TGTGCCAGCAGCCAGGACGGGCTTCGGCAGCCCCAGCATTTT
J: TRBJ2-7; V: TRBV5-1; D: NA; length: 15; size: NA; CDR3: CASSLAQAPFFEQYF; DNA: TGCGCCAGCAGCTTGGCACAGGCCCCCTTCTTCGAGCAGTACTTC
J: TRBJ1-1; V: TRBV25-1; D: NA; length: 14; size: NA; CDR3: CASKFGQRNTEAFF; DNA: TGTGCCAGCAAATTTGGGCAGCGGAACACTGAAGCTTTCTTT
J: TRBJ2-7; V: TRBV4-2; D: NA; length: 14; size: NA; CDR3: CASSQGVGGYEQYF; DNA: TGTGCCAGCAGCCAAGGGGTCGGGGGATACGAGCAGTACTTC
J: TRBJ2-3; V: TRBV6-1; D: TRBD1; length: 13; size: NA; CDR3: CASSLYRGSTQYF; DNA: TGTGCCAGCAGCCTTTACAGGGGGAGTACGCAGTATTTT
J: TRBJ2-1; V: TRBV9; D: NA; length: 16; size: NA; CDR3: CASSVGSVVGHNEQFF; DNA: TGTGCCAGCAGCGTAGGGAGTGTGGTGGGGCACAATGAGCAGTTCTTC
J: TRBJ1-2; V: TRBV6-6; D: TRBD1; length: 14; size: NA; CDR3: CASRLPGQGRGYTF; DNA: TGTGCCAGCAGACTCCCGGGACAGGGGCGCGGCTACACCTTC
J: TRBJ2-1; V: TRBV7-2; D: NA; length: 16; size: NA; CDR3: CASSGGDSSLYNEQFF; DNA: TGTGCCAGCAGCGGAGGGGACAGTTCATTATACAATGAGCAGTTCTTC
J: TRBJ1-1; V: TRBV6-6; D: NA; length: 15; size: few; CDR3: CASKLPKTMNTEAFF; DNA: TGTGCCAGCAAGCTCCCGAAGACCATGAACACTGAAGCTTTCTTT
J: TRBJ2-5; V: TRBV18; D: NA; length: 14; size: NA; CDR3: CASSPRDFRETQYF; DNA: TGTGCCAGCTCACCGCGGGACTTCAGGGAGACCCAGTACTTC
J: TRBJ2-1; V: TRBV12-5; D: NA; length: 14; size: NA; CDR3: CASGLYPRGNEQFF; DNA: TGTGCTAGTGGTTTGTACCCTCGGGGCAATGAGCAGTTCTTC
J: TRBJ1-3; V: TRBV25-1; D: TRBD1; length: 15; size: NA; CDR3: CASSVGQSSGNTIYF; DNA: TGTGCCAGCAGTGTGGGACAGAGCTCTGGAAACACCATATATTTT
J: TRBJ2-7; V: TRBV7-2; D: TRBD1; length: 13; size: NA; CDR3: CASSLGQGGEQYF; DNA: TGTGCCAGCAGCTTGGGACAGGGAGGGGAGCAGTACTTC
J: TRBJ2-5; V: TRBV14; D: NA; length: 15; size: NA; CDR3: CASSHIGTDQETQYF; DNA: TGTGCCAGCAGTCATATAGGGACCGACCAAGAGACCCAGTACTTC
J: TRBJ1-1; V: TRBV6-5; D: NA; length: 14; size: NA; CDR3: CASRAGVGRTEAFF; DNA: TGTGCCAGCAGGGCAGGGGTAGGGAGAACTGAAGCTTTCTTT
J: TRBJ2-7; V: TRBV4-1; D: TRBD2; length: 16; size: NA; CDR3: CASSQGTSGGGYEQYF; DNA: TGCGCCAGCAGCCAGGGGACTAGCGGAGGTGGGTACGAGCAGTACTTC
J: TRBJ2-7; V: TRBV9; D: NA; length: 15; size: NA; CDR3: CASSLGGLGVGEQYF; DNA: TGTGCCAGCAGCTTAGGGGGTCTGGGGGTGGGCGAGCAGTACTTC
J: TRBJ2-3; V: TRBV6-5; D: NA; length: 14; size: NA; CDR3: CASSYSTGADTQYF; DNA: TGTGCCAGCAGTTACTCCACAGGCGCAGATACGCAGTATTTT
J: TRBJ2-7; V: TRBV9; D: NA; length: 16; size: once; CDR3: CASSVSRERSSYEQYF; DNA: TGTGCCAGCAGCGTATCCCGGGAGCGGAGTTCCTACGAGCAGTACTTC
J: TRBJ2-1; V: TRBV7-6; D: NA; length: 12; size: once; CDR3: CASSSFHNEQFF; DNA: TGTGCCAGCAGCTCCTTCCACAATGAGCAGTTCTTC
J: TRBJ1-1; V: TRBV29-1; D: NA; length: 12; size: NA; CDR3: CSVDGSNTEAFF; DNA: TGCAGCGTGGACGGCAGTAACACTGAAGCTTTCTTT
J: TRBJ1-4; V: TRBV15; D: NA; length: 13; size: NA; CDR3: CATRAAKNEKLFF; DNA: TGTGCCACCCGAGCAGCCAAAAATGAAAAACTGTTTTTT
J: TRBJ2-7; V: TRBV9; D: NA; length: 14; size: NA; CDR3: CASSVARASYEQYF; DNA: TGTGCCAGCAGCGTAGCCAGGGCCTCCTACGAGCAGTACTTC
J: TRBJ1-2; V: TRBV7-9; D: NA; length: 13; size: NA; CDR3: CASSPSGSGGYTF; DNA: TGTGCCAGCAGCCCGTCGGGGAGTGGAGGCTACACCTTC
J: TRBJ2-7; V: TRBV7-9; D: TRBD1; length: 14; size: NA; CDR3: CASSLEDRGREQYF; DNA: TGTGCCAGCAGCTTAGAGGACAGGGGGCGCGAGCAGTACTTC
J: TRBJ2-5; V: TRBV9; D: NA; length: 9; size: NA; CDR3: CATRKTQYF; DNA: TGTGCCACACGCAAGACCCAGTACTTC
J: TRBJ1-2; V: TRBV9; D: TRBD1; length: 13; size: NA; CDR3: CASSLTGEGGYTF; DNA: TGTGCCAGCAGCCTCACAGGGGAGGGGGGCTACACCTTC
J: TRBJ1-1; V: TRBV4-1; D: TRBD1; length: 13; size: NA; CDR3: CASSNRGHTEAFF; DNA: TGCGCCAGCAGCAACAGGGGGCACACTGAAGCTTTCTTT
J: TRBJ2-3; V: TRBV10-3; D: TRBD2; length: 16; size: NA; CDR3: CATQVAGGTFTDTQYF; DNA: TGTGCCACTCAAGTAGCGGGGGGCACCTTCACAGATACGCAGTATTTT
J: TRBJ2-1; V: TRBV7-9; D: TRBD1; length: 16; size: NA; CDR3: CASSLGQGHYYNEQFF; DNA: TGTGCCAGCAGCCTGGGACAGGGGCACTACTACAATGAGCAGTTCTTC
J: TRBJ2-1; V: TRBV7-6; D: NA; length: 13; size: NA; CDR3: CASSLSPGYEQFF; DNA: TGTGCCAGCAGCTTAAGCCCGGGGTATGAGCAGTTCTTC
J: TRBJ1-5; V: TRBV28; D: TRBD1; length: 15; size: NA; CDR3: CASSRTGSGNQPQHF; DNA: TGTGCCAGCAGCCGGACAGGGTCCGGCAATCAGCCCCAGCATTTT
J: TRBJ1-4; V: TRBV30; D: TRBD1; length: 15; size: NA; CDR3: CAWSELQGRGEKLFF; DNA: TGTGCCTGGAGTGAACTACAGGGGAGAGGAGAAAAACTGTTTTTT
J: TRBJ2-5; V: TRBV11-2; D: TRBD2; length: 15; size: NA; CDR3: CASSSGLADQETQYF; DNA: TGTGCCAGCAGCTCTGGACTAGCGGACCAAGAGACCCAGTACTTC
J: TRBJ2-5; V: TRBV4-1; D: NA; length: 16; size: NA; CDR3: CASSQGSAGLQETQYF; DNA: TGCGCCAGCAGCCAAGGATCGGCTGGTCTCCAAGAGACCCAGTACTTC
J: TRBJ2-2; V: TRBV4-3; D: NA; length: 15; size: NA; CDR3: CASSYRGLGTGELFF; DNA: TGCGCCAGCAGCTACCGTGGATTGGGCACCGGGGAGCTGTTTTTT
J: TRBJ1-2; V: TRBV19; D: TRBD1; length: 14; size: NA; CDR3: CASRWDRGSYGYTF; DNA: TGTGCCAGTAGATGGGACAGGGGGTCCTATGGCTACACCTTC
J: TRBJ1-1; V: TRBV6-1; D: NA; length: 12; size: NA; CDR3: CASSELNTEAFF; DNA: TGTGCCAGCAGTGAGTTAAACACTGAAGCTTTCTTT
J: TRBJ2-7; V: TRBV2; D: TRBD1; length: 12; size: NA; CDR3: CASRGQAYEQYF; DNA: TGTGCCAGCAGAGGACAGGCATACGAGCAGTACTTC